The next 15 T cell receptor beta chains were all read from a single sample in a study of T cell responses to AZD1222 COVID-19 vaccine. Method: immunoSEQ multiplex PCR; TCRdb's copy keeps in-frame clones and lacks some. The sample carries 120,000 or so clones, 92% recorded once. The source was peripheral blood, collected on day 0 of AZD1222 vaccination. All receptors derive from an adult in good health.

The genes are TRBV7-9 and TRBJ1-4, with 8 bases that match TRBD1. From germline, CDR1 is SEHNR and CDR2 FQNEAQ (reference sequence). After removal of 6 bases from V and 3 bases from J, the junction contained 9 bases not matched to a gene. This CDR3 is 16 amino acids long. CDR3 DNA: TGTGCCAGCAGTGCCACCCGACAGGGGCCTAATGAAAAACTGTTTTTT. Translated, it gives CASSATRQGPNEKLFF.

This sequence joins TRBV19 and TRBJ2-7; D call uncertain. This CDR3 has 14 residues. V was trimmed by 3 bases and J by 0 bases, leaving 9 bases between them. Germline values: CDR1 LNHDA, CDR2 SQIVND (reference sequence). The CDR3 spells CASSIHESSYEQYF. The CDR3 nucleotides read TGTGCCAGTAGTATTCACGAATCCTCCTACGAGCAGTACTTC.

This clone was observed a single time. The J gene is TRBJ1-5, the V gene TRBV2, with a tentative D call TRBD1 (6 bases). CDR1 is SNHLY and CDR2 is FYNNEI in the germline V gene. The CDR3 has 12 residues. V lost 1 base and J 10 bases, leaving 8 bases between the germline ends. This CDR3 is CASSEGRGPQHF. CDR3 bases: TGTGCCAGCAGTGAAGGCAGGGGTCCCCAGCATTTT. The variable domain in full, completed from reference TRBV2 and TRBJ1-5, reads EPEVTQTPSHQVTQMGQEVILRCVPISNHLYFYWYRQILGQKVEFLVSFYNNEISEKSEIFDDQFSVERPDGSNFTLKIRSTKLEDSAMYFCASSEGRGPQHFGDGTRLSIL.

The rearrangement links TRBV11-2 to TRBJ2-7, with a tentative D call TRBD2 (6 bases). The CDR3 contains 16 residues. V shed 0 bases and J shed 1 base, with 13 bases lying between them. The germline gives CDR1 SGHAT, CDR2 FQNNGV. The CDR3 region has the DNA TGTGCCAGCAGCTTAGACGGGGGTACCGCTTCCTACGAGCAGTACTTC. It specifies CASSLDGGTASYEQYF.

The chain is built from TRBV27 and TRBJ2-2; no definite D call. The CDR3 totals 17 residues. Trimming stripped 2 bases from V and 1 base from J, with 14 bases between. Per germline, CDR1 MNHEY and CDR2 SMNVEV (reference sequence). For the CDR3, the DNA is TGTGCCAGCAGTTTACTTCGAGTCTTAGGGAACACCGGGGAGCTGTTTTTT. Translated: CASSLLRVLGNTGELFF.

Here the CDR3 DNA reads TGTGCCAGTAGTTTACAGGGGCGCAATCAGCCCCAGCATTTT. This encodes CASSLQGRNQPQHF. This chain uses TRBV19 with TRBJ1-5; 7 nucleotides line up with TRBD1. This CDR3 contains 14 residues. V was clipped by 5 bases and J by 2 bases; unmatched bases: 3. The germline V gene has CDR1 LNHDA and CDR2 SQIVND (reference sequence). The whole variable domain, filled in from reference TRBV19 and TRBJ1-5, reads DGGITQSPKYLFRKEGQNVTLSCEQNLNHDAMYWYRQDPGQGLRLIYYSQIVNDFQKGDIAEGYSVSREKKESFPLTVTSAQKNPTAFYLCASSLQGRNQPQHFGDGTRLSIL.

The V call is TRBV3-1 (or the pseudogene TRBV3-2), the J call TRBJ1-2, with unresolved D. This CDR3 has 14 residues. Trimming removed 4 bases from V and 4 bases from J, with 13 bases in between. Per germline, CDR1 LGHDT and CDR2 YNNKEL (reference sequence). The chain's CDR3 is CASSRLGVVYGYTF. CDR3 coding DNA: TGTGCCAGCAGCCGACTTGGAGTCGTCTATGGCTACACCTTC.

This clone came up once. The V call is TRBV5-4, the J call TRBJ2-7; perhaps TRBD1 as D (5 bases). Trimming removed 0 bases at V and 4 bases at J, with 14 bases between. Germline V gives CDR1 SGHNT, CDR2 YYREEE (reference sequence). The CDR3 has 15 residues. Here the CDR3 reads CASSLDGHSYYEQYF. The CDR3, as DNA: TGTGCCAGCAGCTTGGATGGACATAGTTATTACGAGCAGTACTTC.

The CDR3 DNA sequence: TGTGCCAGCTCACCACAACGGACAATGAACACCGGGGAGCTGTTTTTT. Protein product: CASSPQRTMNTGELFF. The genes are TRBV18 and TRBJ2-2, with a tentative D call TRBD1 (5 bases). Trimming cost V 1 base and J 1 base, with 10 bases left between them. Germline V gives CDR1 KGHSH, CDR2 LQKENI. The CDR3 spans 16 residues. Combining the CDR3 with reference TRBV18 and TRBJ2-2 gives the whole variable domain NAGVMQNPRHLVRRRGQEARLRCSPMKGHSHVYWYRQLPEEGLKFMVYLQKENIIDESGMPKERFSAEFPKEGPSILRIQQVVRGDSAAYFCASSPQRTMNTGELFFGEGSRLTVL.

This chain uses TRBV5-1 with TRBJ2-7; TRBD1 might be the D (6 bases). CDR3 length equals 14 residues. Germline CDR1 reads SGHRS; CDR2 reads YFSETQ. V lost 0 bases, J lost 0 bases, and 7 bases lay in between. The CDR3 nucleotides read TGCGCCAGCAGCTTGGACAGGGCCTCCTACGAGCAGTACTTC. Amino acids: CASSLDRASYEQYF.

The V call is TRBV28, the J call TRBJ2-6, with D hard to call. CDR1 and CDR2 (germline): MDHEN, SYDVKM. V was trimmed by 5 bases and J by 1 base, leaving 12 bases between them. CDR3 length equals 16 residues. CDR3 in amino acids: CASSPATRSGANVLTF. CDR3 nucleotides: TGTGCCAGCAGTCCGGCGACCCGATCTGGGGCCAACGTCCTGACTTTC.

V usage is TRBV28 and J usage is TRBJ1-3; D call uncertain. The CDR3 loop spans 13 amino acids. The V end lost 8 bases, the J end lost 0 bases, and 8 bases lay between the germline ends. The germline V gene has CDR1 MDHEN and CDR2 SYDVKM. CDR3 DNA sequence: TGTGCCAGCTGGAGGTCCTCTGGAAACACCATATATTTT. It encodes CASWRSSGNTIYF. Together with reference TRBV28 and TRBJ1-3, the CDR3 gives the full variable domain: DVKVTQSSRYLVKRTGEKVFLECVQDMDHENMFWYRQDPGLGLRLIYFSYDVKMKEKGDIPEGYSVSREKKERFSLILESASTNQTSMYLCASWRSSGNTIYFGEGSWLTVV.

The V call is TRBV7-6, the J call TRBJ2-2; D possibly uses TRBD1 or TRBD2 (5 bases each). Between the trimmed V and J ends, which lost 3 bases and 5 bases, there was a span of 16 bases. Germline V CDR1 and CDR2: SGHVS, FNYEAQ. This CDR3 has 16 amino acids. The CDR3 sequence is CASSLAGAGTTGELFF. The CDR3 DNA sequence: TGTGCCAGCAGCTTGGCGGGTGCTGGGACGACCGGGGAGCTGTTTTTT.

The CDR3 protein is CASSWGDRLNTEAFF. The DNA for the CDR3 is TGTGCCAGCAGCTGGGGGGACAGGTTGAACACTGAAGCTTTCTTT. The rearrangement links TRBV7-2 to TRBJ1-1; TRBD1 matches at 8 bases. The V and J ends lost 4 bases and 0 bases, in that order; junction bases with no gene match: 4. Germline lookup yields CDR1 SGHTA and CDR2 FQGNSA. This CDR3 spans 15 amino acids. The full variable domain, in which reference TRBV7-2 and TRBJ1-1 provide the parts outside the CDR3, is GAGVSQSPSNKVTEKGKDVELRCDPISGHTALYWYRQSLGQGLEFLIYFQGNSAPDKSGLPSDRFSAERTGGSVSTLTIQRTQQEDSAVYLCASSWGDRLNTEAFFGQGTRLTVV.

The chain is built from TRBV25-1 and TRBJ2-1; 9 nucleotides align to TRBD2. Trimming cost V 6 bases and J 8 bases; bases outside gene matches: 14. Germline V gene data show CDR1 as MGHDK and CDR2 as SYGVNS. There are 16 residues in the CDR3. The CDR3 nucleotides read TGTGCCAGCAGCAGTTTCTCCGGGACTAGCTATCATGAGCAGTTCTTC. It codes for CASSSFSGTSYHEQFF.